This T cell receptor (beta chain) derives from a study of T cell repertoires in cytomegalovirus infection. Overall study context: Epitope selection comprised recently identified HLA-C-restricted CMV epitopes and well-studied HLA-B-restricted CMV epitopes. Signatures in public TCR beta sequences pointed to both CMV infection and matching HLA type. General study points: Across the ex vivo response, the dominant clonotypes were HLA-C-restricted CMV-specific TCR beta clonotypes.

V was pared by 0 bases and J by 9 bases, with 12 bases between. In germline, CDR1 is MNHEY, CDR2 SMNVEV (reference sequence). The CDR3 contains 15 residues. TCRdb independently ran MiXCR on the reads; one entry per CDR3 protein. This table has some 920,000 distinct CDR3 sequences, about a third appearing once. Note on this clonotype: Its cognate antigen is unknown.

This clonotype was obtained from a human donor in good health (CMV status not recorded). Some clones in this sample may be carry-over from other donors' samples. The specimen was cultured CD8+ T cells from PBMCs, collected from culture after CMV antigen stimulation. The chain uses TRBV27 and TRBJ1-6; perhaps TRBD1 as D (6 bases). CDR3 DNA sequence: TGTGCCAGCAGTTTATCACAGGGACGGATTTCACCCCTCCACTTT. Translation: CASSLSQGRISPLHF.